A single sample gave rise to the 16 T cell receptor beta chains below, sequenced in a study of CD8+CD57+ T cells in acquired aplastic anemia (dated by TCRdb to the late 2010s). The sequencer listed for this sample is Illumina HiSeq 2000. TCR beta VDJ combination and CDR3 sequence profiling used genomic DNA as the template. Through fastp at Q25 and MiXCR, TCRdb rebuilt clones from the public reads, retaining in-frame beta chains. When rows share a CDR3 protein, they turn into one entry using the most common DNA and genes. In this sample the table shows about 190,000 distinct CDR3 sequences, less than 60% of which occur a single time. Around 9.7% of the sample is taken by the ten largest. The patients picked for sequencing were ones in whom flow cytometry had shown an expansion of CD8+CD57+ cells. The source material was sorted CD4+, CD8+, or CD8+CD57+ T cells (not recorded which) from PBMCs. These receptors all come from a human donor with aplastic anemia.

This clonotype was observed at least ten times. The rearrangement joins TRBV12-3 or TRBV12-4 to TRBJ2-3, with a weak D call TRBD2 (5 bases). Trimming took off 6 bases at V and 6 bases at J, with 10 bases between the two ends. This CDR3 region has 12 residues. The CDR3 reads CASSNRGDTQYF. For the CDR3, the DNA is TGTGCCAGCAGCAATCGAGGGGATACGCAGTATTTT.

This clonotype was counted ten times or more. V is TRBV24-1 and J is TRBJ2-5, with 11 bases aligning to TRBD1. The J segment lost 3 bases and the V segment lost 3 bases, leaving 5 bases of the junction unmatched. Germline V gene sequence: CDR1 KGHDR, CDR2 SFDVKD. The CDR3 runs to 16 residues. This chain's CDR3 is CATSDPRDRGKETQYF. As DNA, the CDR3 is TGTGCCACCAGTGATCCCCGGGACAGGGGGAAAGAGACCCAGTACTTC.

This clonotype has at least ten counts. This chain uses TRBV6-5 with TRBJ2-5; 8 positions agree with TRBD1. With 6 bases clipped from V and 5 bases from J, the junction kept 11 bases outside the gene matches. Germline CDR1 is MNHEY and CDR2 is SVGAGI. The CDR3 loop spans 15 amino acids. The CDR3 loop reads CASSRRTGGFETQYF. For the CDR3, the DNA is TGTGCCAGCAGCAGACGCACAGGGGGTTTCGAGACCCAGTACTTC.

The chain combines TRBV13 with TRBJ2-1, with TRBD2 identical over 8 bases. J lost 8 bases, V lost 6 bases, and 18 bases had no gene match. The CDR3 is made up of 17 amino acids. The germline CDR1 and CDR2 sequences are PRHDT and FYEKMQ (reference sequence). CDR3 nucleotide sequence: TGTGCCAGCAGACCCCAAGGGCCGGGAGGGCCCATCGATGAGCAGTTCTTC. Translating it yields CASRPQGPGGPIDEQFF.

This clonotype was observed many times. The genes are TRBV29-1 and TRBJ2-3; TRBD1 agrees at 8 bases. Germline CDR1 and CDR2: SQVTM and ANQGSEA. V shed 6 bases, J shed 4 bases, and the junction held 6 bases outside the gene matches. The CDR3 runs 13 residues. This chain's CDR3 is CSVLRGRSDTQYF. In nucleotides, the CDR3 is TGCAGCGTGCTCAGGGGGCGATCAGATACGCAGTATTTT.

For this clonotype: This may be a read error, as it is one base from a much larger clone. The chain employs TRBV6-4 and TRBJ2-3; TRBD1 aligns across 7 bases. Germline V gene data show CDR1 as MRHNA and CDR2 as SNTAGT. V trimming: 6 bases; J trimming: 4 bases; junction bases outside the gene matches: 10. The CDR3 totals 15 residues. The CDR3 coding sequence is TGTGCCAGCAGCCTTTCAGGACAGGTGGCAGATACGCAGTATTTT. This gives the protein CASSLSGQVADTQYF.

This clonotype was recorded many times. The chain is built from TRBV4-3 and TRBJ2-7; D not certain. The germline V and J ends were trimmed by 0 bases and 2 bases, with 5 bases remaining between them. Germline V CDR1 and CDR2: LGHNA, YSLEER. The CDR3 spans 13 residues. CDR3 DNA sequence: TGCGCCAGCAGCCAAGACCCGACCTACGAGCAGTACTTC. It specifies CASSQDPTYEQYF.

This clonotype was recorded many times. V and J are TRBV19 and TRBJ2-1; 8 bases match TRBD2. J was trimmed by 8 bases and V by 2 bases; bases with no gene match: 20. Germline V CDR1 and CDR2: LNHDA, SQIVND (reference sequence). The CDR3 is 19 residues long. CDR3 loop: CASSISFTSGIMEVDEQFF. CDR3 DNA sequence: TGTGCCAGTAGTATAAGTTTCACTAGCGGCATAATGGAAGTAGATGAGCAGTTCTTC.

Ten or more counts support this clonotype. J is TRBJ2-5 and V is TRBV20-1; a weak D match, TRBD2 (7 bases). CDR1 DFQATT and CDR2 SNEGSKA come from the germline V gene (reference sequence). This CDR3 comprises 14 residues. The V gene lost 3 bases and the J gene lost 3 bases, with 14 bases spanning the gap. CDR3 sequence: CSARARGGEETQYF. CDR3 nucleotide sequence: TGCAGTGCTAGGGCAAGGGGGGGGGAAGAGACCCAGTACTTC.

This clonotype was detected a few times. This sequence joins TRBV7-8 and TRBJ2-5; 12 positions agree with TRBD2. The germline V gene encodes CDR1 SGHVS and CDR2 FQNEAQ. The CDR3 is 16 amino acids. V lost 1 base and J lost 2; bases outside the gene matches: 2. The CDR3 loop is CASSLGTSGGQETQYF. In nucleotides, the CDR3 is TGTGCCAGCAGCTTAGGAACTAGCGGGGGGCAAGAGACCCAGTACTTC.

This clonotype turned up a few times. V usage is TRBV5-4 and J usage is TRBJ2-7; no clear D. The germline CDR1 and CDR2 sequences are SGHNT and YYREEE (reference sequence). The germline V and J ends were trimmed by 0 bases and 5 bases, with 9 bases remaining between them. This CDR3 is built from 13 residues. The CDR3 region is CASSLGARHEQYF. The CDR3 bases are TGTGCCAGCAGCTTGGGGGCCCGGCACGAGCAGTACTTC.

The rearrangement joins TRBV10-3 to TRBJ2-5; D not certain. CDR3 length: 15 amino acids. Trimming pared 3 bases from V and 5 bases from J, leaving 16 bases between. Germline loops: CDR1 ENHRY, CDR2 SYGVKD. The CDR3 bases are TGTGCCATCAGTGAAGGCGGTGGGTCATTTGAGACCCAGTACTTC. Translation gives CAISEGGGSFETQYF.

J is TRBJ1-2 and V is TRBV15, with a weak D call TRBD1 (5 bases). Germline V gives CDR1 LNHNV, CDR2 YYDKDF (reference sequence). V lost 3 bases to trimming and J lost 4 bases, with 15 bases between them. This CDR3 comprises 15 residues. CDR3 coding DNA: TGTGCCACCAGCAGCATGAAGGGGACCCTCTATGGCTACACCTTC. This gives the protein CATSSMKGTLYGYTF.

Concerning this clonotype: A much larger clone differs from this one at a single base, so this may be a read error. The chain combines TRBV2 with TRBJ1-1, with no clear D. Germline values: CDR1 SNHLY, CDR2 FYNNEI. There are 13 residues in the CDR3. The CDR3 DNA sequence: TGTGCCGGCAGTTTACGCAGGAACACTGAAGCTTTCTTT. This codes for CAGSLRRNTEAFF. Using reference TRBV2 and TRBJ1-1 for the parts outside the CDR3, the full variable domain is EPEVTQTPSHQVTQMGQEVILRCVPISNHLYFYWYRQILGQKVEFLVSFYNNEISEKSEIFDDQFSVERPDGSNFTLKIRSTKLEDSAMYFCAGSLRRNTEAFFGQGTRLTVV.

This clonotype was seen a few times. This rearrangement joins TRBV5-4 to TRBJ2-5; TRBD2 is a possible D gene (6 bases). Between the trimmed V and J ends, which lost 2 bases and 4 bases, there was a span of 15 bases. Germline V CDR1 and CDR2: SGHNT, YYREEE (reference sequence). The CDR3 spans 15 residues. The CDR3 loop reads CASSFGGGGRETQYF. CDR3 nucleotides: TGTGCCAGCAGCTTTGGGGGAGGCGGGCGAGAGACCCAGTACTTC.

The CDR3 DNA reads as TGTGCCAGCAGCACAGGGACTAGCGGGGACCACGAGCAGTACTTC. It specifies CASSTGTSGDHEQYF. The chain uses TRBV9 and TRBJ2-7, with TRBD2 matching 13 bases. CDR1 SGDLS and CDR2 YYNGEE come from the germline V gene. Trimming removed 4 bases from V and 5 bases from J; junction bases left unmatched: 6. CDR3 length equals 15 residues.